Presented here are 11 T cell receptor beta chains from one specimen sequenced in a study of control samples from healthy donors and cancer patients (dated by TCRdb to 2018 to 2021). Receptor amplification or capture employed the immunoSEQ multiplex PCR assay. Not all clones reach the TCRdb copy of this immuneACCESS table, which keeps in-frame sequences only. Checked studies attribute under half of the gap to unresolved V genes and leave the rest unexplained. For this sample the table gives about 94,000 clones, of which about nine tenths were detected only once. 3.5% to 4.5% of the sample is taken by the ten largest. The sample was blood. The receptors originated from a woman aged 18-30 years in good health.

V usage is TRBV5-1 and J usage is TRBJ1-4; the D gene is possibly TRBD1 (6 bases). The V end lost 4 bases, the J end lost 5 bases, and 12 bases lay between the germline ends. The germline gives CDR1 SGHRS, CDR2 YFSETQ. The CDR3 covers 14 residues. In nucleotides, the CDR3 is TGCGCCAGCAGCCAGGACAGTTTCAATGAAAAACTGTTTTTT. Protein sequence: CASSQDSFNEKLFF. The variable domain in full, completed from reference TRBV5-1 and TRBJ1-4, reads KAGVTQTPRYLIKTRGQQVTLSCSPISGHRSVSWYQQTPGQGLQFLFEYFSETQRNKGNFPGRFSGRQFSNSRSEMNVSTLELGDSALYLCASSQDSFNEKLFFGSGTQLSVL.

The chain recombines TRBV29-1 with TRBJ2-7; D gene ambiguous. The V gene lost 7 bases and the J gene lost 0 bases, with 16 bases spanning the gap. The CDR3 totals 14 residues. Germline V gene data show CDR1 as SQVTM and CDR2 as ANQGSEA. The CDR3 is CSGVPGPDSYEQYF. CDR3 coding DNA: TGCAGCGGTGTCCCTGGGCCGGACTCCTACGAGCAGTACTTC.

Points on this clone: In this CDR3 the conserved last residue, phenylalanine or tryptophan, is missing, so a read error is likely. No DNA is shown, since the ends of the CDR3 on it are uncertain; the CDR3 is the one TCRdb lists. This chain uses TRBV5-3 with TRBJ1-3. TRBV5-3 is filed as an ORF, its function uncertain. Both ends counted, the CDR3 spans 8 residues. CDR3 residues: CARSLPFS.

This clone was counted a single time. The chain links TRBV4-1 to TRBJ2-5; D unresolved. This CDR3 contains 14 residues. The V and J ends lost 0 bases and 3 bases respectively, with 8 bases between them. The germline V gene encodes CDR1 MGHRA and CDR2 YSYEKL. CDR3 region: CASSQDPVEETQYF. The CDR3 DNA is TGCGCCAGCAGCCAAGATCCGGTCGAAGAGACCCAGTACTTC.

The V gene is TRBV6-6, the J gene TRBJ1-2; TRBD1 matches 7 bases. The CDR3 has 14 amino acids. Germline V CDR1 and CDR2: MNHNY, SVGAGI (reference sequence). Germline trimming cut 4 bases from V and 2 bases from J; bases unmatched to any gene: 4. The CDR3 is CASSSKQGNYGYTF. The CDR3 region has the DNA TGTGCCAGCAGTTCCAAACAGGGGAACTATGGCTACACCTTC.

The rearrangement links TRBV15 to TRBJ1-4; D is uncertain. Deletions cut 0 bases from V and 8 bases from J, with 16 bases between. The CDR3 totals 16 residues. CDR1 and CDR2 (germline): LNHNV, YYDKDF (reference sequence). CDR3 nucleotide sequence: TGTGCCACCAGCAGAGAGGGGTCGGCAGGAAGAGAAAAACTGTTTTTT. Encoded protein: CATSREGSAGREKLFF.

The rearrangement links TRBV19 to TRBJ1-6, with 7 bases identical to TRBD1. The V gene's germline CDR1 is LNHDA and CDR2 SQIVND (reference sequence). V shed 3 bases and J 4 bases; nucleotides not matched to a gene: 6. The CDR3 is made up of 16 amino acids. The DNA of the CDR3 is TGTGCCAGTAGTATCGTGAAGGGACAGTATAATTCACCCCTCCACTTT. Encoded protein: CASSIVKGQYNSPLHF. Full variable domain (remainder filled in from reference TRBV19 and TRBJ1-6): DGGITQSPKYLFRKEGQNVTLSCEQNLNHDAMYWYRQDPGQGLRLIYYSQIVNDFQKGDIAEGYSVSREKKESFPLTVTSAQKNPTAFYLCASSIVKGQYNSPLHFGNGTRLTVT.

This chain uses TRBV9 with TRBJ1-2; D gene ambiguous. The V end was cut by 3 bases, the J end by 1 base, with 10 bases between. CDR3 length: 14 residues. The germline gives CDR1 SGDLS, CDR2 YYNGEE. CDR3 in amino acids: CASSEVMGNYGYTF. The CDR3 nucleotides read TGTGCCAGCAGCGAAGTGATGGGTAACTATGGCTACACCTTC. Filled out from reference TRBV9 and TRBJ1-2, the complete variable domain reads DSGVTQTPKHLITATGQRVTLRCSPRSGDLSVYWYQQSLDQGLQFLIQYYNGEERAKGNILERFSAQQFPDLHSELNLSSLELGDSALYFCASSEVMGNYGYTFGSGTRLTVV.

The CDR3 DNA sequence: TGCGCCAGCAGCCCCACTACGGGACAGATGTACCAAGAGACCCAGTACTTC. Its translation: CASSPTTGQMYQETQYF. This sequence joins TRBV5-1 and TRBJ2-5; 7 bases map to TRBD1. The trim removed 4 bases at V and 0 bases at J, leaving 12 bases unmatched. Germline CDR1 is SGHRS and CDR2 is YFSETQ. The CDR3 length is 17 residues.

The gene calls are TRBV7-8 and TRBJ1-3; D is unclear. V lost 5 bases to trimming and J lost 2 bases, with 10 bases between them. The CDR3 covers 14 residues. Per the germline V gene, CDR1 is SGHVS and CDR2 is FQNEAQ. The chain's CDR3 is CASSRGFAGNTIYF. CDR3 DNA sequence: TGTGCCAGCAGCCGAGGGTTTGCTGGAAACACCATATATTTT.

The rearrangement links TRBV10-3 to TRBJ2-7; the D gene is possibly TRBD1 (6 bases). CDR3 size: 13 residues. Germline V gene sequence: CDR1 ENHRY, CDR2 SYGVKD. Trimming stripped 2 bases from V and 4 bases from J, with 9 bases between. The CDR3 DNA sequence: TGTGCCATCAGTGAGGGACAGCTTTACGAGCAGTACTTC. It yields the protein CAISEGQLYEQYF.